This T cell receptor (beta chain) was recorded in a study of blood T cell repertoires in COVID-19. The CDR3 sequence is 13 residues long. Between the trimmed V and J ends, which lost 7 bases and 5 bases, there was a span of 14 bases. Method: immunoSEQ multiplex PCR; TCRdb's copy keeps in-frame clones and lacks some. The sample lists almost 200,000 clones, about 90% occurring once. The sequence was collected from a woman aged 18-35 years who had recovered from COVID-19. J is TRBJ1-1 and V is TRBV12-3 or TRBV12-4; no reliable D call. Sequencing was carried out using PBMCs or T cells enriched from blood (not recorded which). CDR3 region: CASTERGGTEAFF. The CDR3 DNA reads as TGTGCCAGCACCGAACGGGGAGGGACTGAAGCTTTCTTT.